Sequencing of this TCR beta chain was carried out in a study of T cell responses to AZD1222 COVID-19 vaccine. Study results and limitations: The repertoires were collected only after the peak T cell response. White British people made up most donors, females outnumbered males, and clonal diversity was possibly underestimated. Spike-specific TCR depth and breadth grew after two AZD1222 doses.

Remarks on this clone: Its target is unknown.

V shed 3 bases and J shed 8 bases, with 13 bases lying between them. The CDR3 covers 13 residues. The germline V gene has CDR1 LNHDA and CDR2 SQIVND (reference sequence). Data came from immunoSEQ multiplex PCR; TCRdb stores just in-frame clones and leaves some out. The sample has about 140,000 clones, 80% to 95% seen once. The clonotype was recovered from an adult who received the AZD1222 COVID-19 vaccine. This specimen was peripheral blood, taken 28 days after the second AZD1222 dose. V is TRBV19 and J is TRBJ1-2, with D perhaps TRBD1 (6 bases). The CDR3 spells CASSIGPGVGYTF. The DNA of the CDR3 is TGTGCCAGTAGTATTGGGCCAGGGGTCGGCTACACCTTC.